This T cell receptor (beta chain) was found in a study of T cells after yellow fever vaccination. Study-wide points: Weaker, the secondary response peaked sooner, at day 5 versus 15. The CD4 compartment and the CD8 compartment contained a small share of clonotypes in common. Post-booster samples contained most primary-vaccination clones (around 96% CD4, approximately 88% CD8).

TCRdb independently ran MiXCR on the 5' RACE reads; one entry per CDR3 protein. Of roughly 500,000 distinct CDR3 sequences listed, 15% to 20% are singletons. Notes on this clonotype: Its antigen remains unidentified.

Germline V lookup: CDR1 DFQATT, CDR2 SNEGSKA (reference sequence). Trimming removed 4 bases from V and 4 bases from J; junction bases left unmatched: 5. The CDR3 extends over 13 amino acids. This sequence was found in a man aged 25-45 years who received the YFV17D yellow fever vaccine. The rearrangement joins TRBV20-1 to TRBJ2-7; 9 bases map to TRBD2. The specimen comprised PBMCs, sampled 15 days after the yellow fever booster vaccination. This CDR3 is CSAKKLAGYEQYF. CDR3 coding DNA: TGCAGTGCTAAGAAACTAGCGGGTTACGAGCAGTACTTC.